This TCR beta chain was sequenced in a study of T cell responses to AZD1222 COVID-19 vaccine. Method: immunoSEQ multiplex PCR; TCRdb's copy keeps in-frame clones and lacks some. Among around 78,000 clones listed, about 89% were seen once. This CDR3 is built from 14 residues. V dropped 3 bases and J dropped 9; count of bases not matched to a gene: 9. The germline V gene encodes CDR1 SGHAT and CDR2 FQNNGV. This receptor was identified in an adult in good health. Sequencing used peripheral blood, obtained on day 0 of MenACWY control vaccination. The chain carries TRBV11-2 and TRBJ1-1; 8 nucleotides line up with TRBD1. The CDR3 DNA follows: TGTGCCAGCAGCTTCGGACAGGGTAGGGTCAAAGCTTTCTTT. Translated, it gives CASSFGQGRVKAFF.